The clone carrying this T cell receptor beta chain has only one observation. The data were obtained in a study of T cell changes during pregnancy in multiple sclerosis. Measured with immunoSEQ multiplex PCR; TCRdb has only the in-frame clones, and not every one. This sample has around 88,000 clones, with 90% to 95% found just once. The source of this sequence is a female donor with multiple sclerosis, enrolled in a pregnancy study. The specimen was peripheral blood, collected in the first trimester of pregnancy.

The CDR3: CASSYSAAETQYF. CDR3 in DNA: TGTGCCAGCAGTTACTCTGCTGCGGAGACCCAGTACTTC. The V call is TRBV6-5, the J call TRBJ2-5, with no clear D. Germline CDR1 MNHEY, CDR2 SVGAGI. This CDR3 has 13 residues. With 0 bases removed from V and 5 bases from J, the gap between germline ends came to 7 bases.